This is a list of T cell receptor beta chains from one sample in a study of blood T cell repertoires in COVID-19. Method: immunoSEQ multiplex PCR; TCRdb's copy keeps in-frame clones and lacks some. The sample records around 60,000 clones, roughly 68% being singletons. The sample consisted of peripheral blood. These receptors were obtained from a woman older than 75 with acute or convalescent COVID-19. The CDR3 runs from the conserved cysteine through the conserved F or W. Fields, in order: V gene, D gene, CDR3 protein. D genes are given only for firm matches.

>TRBV19|-
CASTNIEKLFF
>TRBV5-1|-
CARSWPGAGAGDTEAFF
>TRBV18|TRBD1
CASSQGATTDTQYF
>TRBV7-8|TRBD1
CASSPSDRAGNTIYF
>TRBV7-9|TRBD2
CASSLPTSGAGGEQFF
>TRBV6-5|TRBD2
CASSSAGDYEQYF
>TRBV28|-
CASSLWNPRLAYEQYF
>TRBV2|-
CASMADRAYNSPLHF
>TRBV5-4|-
CASSSYRGNTEAFF
>TRBV18|TRBD1
CASSPGTGVTDTQYF
>TRBV6-1|TRBD2
CASSEPGGGYNEQFF
>TRBV4-3|TRBD1
CASSQGATGDGYTF
>TRBV24-1|-
CATSDLIGVDQETQYF
>TRBV5-1|TRBD2
CASSPGLAGVNEQFF
>TRBV20-1|-
CSAAPRSEQYF
>TRBV6-5|-
CASRLQRGGETQYF
>TRBV10-3|TRBD2
CAIRGLAEASYEQYF
>TRBV19|TRBD1
CASSRDSPGAAFF
>TRBV6-1|TRBD2
CASSGRTSGRVYEQYF
>TRBV5-1|-
CASSLGGNANEQYF
>TRBV4-1|-
CASSQDPGRSNQPQHF
>TRBV7-2|TRBD2
CASGRLAGSDTQYF
>TRBV10-3|TRBD2
CAIRGTSGQETQYF
>TRBV12-5|TRBD1
CASGLGNLRDRHLFF
>TRBV7-8|TRBD1
CASSKHRGKNTEAFF
>TRBV15|-
CATSRAGTENYEQYF
>TRBV4-1|-
CASSQIPYTGELFF
>TRBV7-8|TRBD1
CASSLVSTGGGEQYF
>TRBV7-9|-
CASSLLPGKHGYTF
>TRBV27|TRBD1
CASSLPCRQGAIYGNQPQHF
>TRBV5-1|TRBD2
CASSLSGALAGGSYNEQFF
>TRBV23-1|-
CASSARGSMNNEQFF
>TRBV3-1/TRBV3-2|TRBD2
CASSQAPAGGPDEQFF
>TRBV5-1|-
CASSLAGQGNTIYF
>TRBV3-1/TRBV3-2|-
CASSPFRGTHGYTF
>TRBV6-2/TRBV6-3|-
CASSLGANYGYTF
>TRBV28|-
CASSLRDWSSYNSPLHF
>TRBV28|-
CASSLLEGRRETQYF
>TRBV7-2|TRBD2
CASSLKTSREQYF
>TRBV27|TRBD1
CASSLWDRGYEQYF
>TRBV18|TRBD2
CASSPRTSGRTDTQYF
>TRBV6-5|TRBD1
CASSYSGGAGANVLTF
>TRBV6-4|-
CASSSAGGSNEQFF
>TRBV11-3|TRBD1
CASSLDGTGVNEQFF
>TRBV4-2|TRBD1
CASRHGQDPNYGYTF
>TRBV7-2|TRBD2
CASSLSAGGFNEQFF
>TRBV7-8|TRBD1
CASSLGQGDETQYF
>TRBV11-2|-
CASSLVRYEQYF
>TRBV11-3|-
CASSFGGFTDTQYF
>TRBV7-2|TRBD2
CASSFTSGRARYEQYF
>TRBV19|-
CASAIRDSETQYF
>TRBV15|-
CATSRRDSGNTEAFF
>TRBV24-1|TRBD1
CATSDPGQGLFETQYF
>TRBV27|-
CASSFGGIGNQPQHF
>TRBV4-3|-
CASSQQTATNEKLFF
>TRBV24-1|TRBD1
CATRGDRAEQFF
>TRBV6-6|-
CASSMPETDVQYF